These 11 T cell receptor beta chains originate from one sample sequenced in a study of cytomegalovirus exposure and HLA in healthy donors. The PCR had 60 Vbeta and 13 Jbeta primers. Produced via immunoSEQ multiplex PCR; TCRdb's table is partial and in-frame only. The table includes about 130,000 clones, 65% to 90% detected once. The material sequenced was PBMCs. The receptors originated from a man aged 45-65 years in good health and CMV-seronegative.

This chain joins TRBV10-3 and TRBJ2-1, with TRBD2 matching 7 bases. There are 19 residues in the CDR3. The V segment lost 1 base and the J segment 10 bases; nucleotides outside the gene matches: 22. Germline CDR1 ENHRY, CDR2 SYGVKD. The CDR3 loop is CAISEFASRASGAPLEQFF. The CDR3 DNA follows: TGTGCCATCAGTGAGTTCGCTTCACGGGCTAGCGGAGCTCCTTTAGAGCAGTTCTTC.

The count of this clone is one. The chain uses TRBV18 and TRBJ2-3, with D possibly TRBD1 on 6 matching bases. The germline V gene has CDR1 KGHSH and CDR2 LQKENI. V shed 2 bases and J shed 5 bases, with 11 bases lying between them. CDR3 length: 14 residues. The CDR3 DNA sequence: TGTGCCAGCTCACCAGTAGGGGGAAGAGATACGCAGTATTTT. It yields the protein CASSPVGGRDTQYF.

The rearrangement joins TRBV7-2 to TRBJ1-1; D unclear. V lost 3 bases to trimming and J lost 4 bases, with 6 bases between them. Germline V gene sequence: CDR1 SGHTA, CDR2 FQGNSA. The CDR3 covers 12 residues. The CDR3 sequence: CASSFSPTEAFF. DNA of the CDR3: TGTGCCAGCAGCTTTAGTCCCACTGAAGCTTTCTTT.

The CDR3, as DNA: TGCGCCAGCAGCGGGGGCATTAACACCGGGGAGCTGTTTTTT. This codes for CASSGGINTGELFF. This sequence joins TRBV5-1 and TRBJ2-2; weak D call: TRBD1 (6 bases). In germline, CDR1 is SGHRS, CDR2 YFSETQ. Trimming shortened V by 4 bases and J by 2 bases, and 9 bases separated the two germline ends. This CDR3 spans 14 amino acids.

This clone was recorded only once. V usage is TRBV7-8 and J usage is TRBJ1-1; TRBD1 matches at 7 bases. The germline CDR1 and CDR2 sequences are SGHVS and FQNEAQ. The J segment lost 0 bases and the V segment lost 5 bases, leaving 9 bases of the junction unmatched. The CDR3 runs 16 residues. The CDR3 spells CASSPRTGLMNTEAFF. The DNA for the CDR3 is TGTGCCAGCAGCCCAAGGACAGGACTTATGAACACTGAAGCTTTCTTT.

The chain joins TRBV7-2 to TRBJ1-5, with no clear D. The V and J ends lost 2 bases and 3 bases respectively, with 8 bases between them. Germline CDR1 is SGHTA and CDR2 is FQGNSA. CDR3 length equals 14 residues. This CDR3 reads CASSLSSVNQPQHF. CDR3 in DNA: TGTGCCAGCAGCTTATCGTCAGTCAATCAGCCCCAGCATTTT.

The chain joins TRBV9 to TRBJ1-4; D unclear. From germline, CDR1 is SGDLS and CDR2 YYNGEE. CDR3 length equals 14 residues. The V end lost 2 bases, the J end lost 0 bases, and 5 bases lay between the germline ends. As DNA, the CDR3 is TGTGCCAGCAGCGTTACACCAACTAATGAAAAACTGTTTTTT. This encodes CASSVTPTNEKLFF.

This clone was counted once. This sequence joins TRBV5-4 and TRBJ2-3; D not resolved. This CDR3 is built from 15 residues. Germline V gene sequence: CDR1 SGHNT, CDR2 YYREEE (reference sequence). V was shortened by 4 bases and J by 0 bases, with 12 bases between the two germline ends. The CDR3 region is CASSPLIKSTDTQYF. In DNA, the CDR3 is TGTGCCAGCAGCCCCCTTATTAAAAGCACAGATACGCAGTATTTT.

This clone was recorded only once. The chain employs TRBV18 and TRBJ2-3, with 9 nucleotides matching TRBD2. This CDR3 comprises 16 residues. Per the germline V gene, CDR1 is KGHSH and CDR2 is LQKENI. The junction had 7 bases not matched to a gene; V was cut back by 6 bases and J by 0 bases. The CDR3 bases are TGTGCCAGCTCCCTATGGACTAGCGCAAGCACAGATACGCAGTATTTT. Translated: CASSLWTSASTDTQYF.

In its sample, this clone was seen a few times. This chain links TRBV12-5 with TRBJ2-1, with TRBD2 identical over 10 bases. The germline gives CDR1 LGHNT, CDR2 FRNRAP. The CDR3 is 15 residues long. V trimming: 7 bases; J trimming: 9 bases; junction bases outside the gene matches: 12. The DNA for the CDR3 is TGTGCTAGTGCCGTGGGGGTAGCGGGGGGCTCTGAGCAGTTCTTC. Translating gives CASAVGVAGGSEQFF.

The V and J genes are TRBV7-6 and TRBJ2-2; the match to TRBD2 covers 12 bases. This CDR3 has 16 residues. J gave up 1 base and V 5 bases, and 2 bases lay outside the gene matches. The germline V gene has CDR1 SGHVS and CDR2 FNYEAQ. The CDR3 sequence: CASSGGLAGNTGELFF. CDR3 DNA: TGTGCCAGCAGCGGGGGACTAGCGGGGAACACCGGGGAGCTGTTTTTT. Looking up the rest from reference TRBV7-6 and TRBJ2-2 gives the full variable domain: GAGVSQSPRYKVTKRGQDVALRCDPISGHVSLYWYRQALGQGPEFLTYFNYEAQQDKSGLPNDRFSAERPEGSISTLTIQRTEQRDSAMYRCASSGGLAGNTGELFFGEGSRLTVL.